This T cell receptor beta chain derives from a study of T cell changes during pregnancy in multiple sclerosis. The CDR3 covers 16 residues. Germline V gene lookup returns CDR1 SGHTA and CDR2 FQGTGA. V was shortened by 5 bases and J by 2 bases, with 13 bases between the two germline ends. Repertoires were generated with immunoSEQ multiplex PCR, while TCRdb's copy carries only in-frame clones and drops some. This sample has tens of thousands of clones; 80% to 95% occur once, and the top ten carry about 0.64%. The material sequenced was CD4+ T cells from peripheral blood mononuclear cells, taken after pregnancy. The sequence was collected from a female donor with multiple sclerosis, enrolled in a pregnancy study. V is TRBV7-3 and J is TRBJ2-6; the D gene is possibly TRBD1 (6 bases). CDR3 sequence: CASSIHRAPGANVLTF. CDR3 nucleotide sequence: TGTGCCAGCAGCATCCACAGGGCCCCTGGGGCCAACGTCCTGACTTTC.